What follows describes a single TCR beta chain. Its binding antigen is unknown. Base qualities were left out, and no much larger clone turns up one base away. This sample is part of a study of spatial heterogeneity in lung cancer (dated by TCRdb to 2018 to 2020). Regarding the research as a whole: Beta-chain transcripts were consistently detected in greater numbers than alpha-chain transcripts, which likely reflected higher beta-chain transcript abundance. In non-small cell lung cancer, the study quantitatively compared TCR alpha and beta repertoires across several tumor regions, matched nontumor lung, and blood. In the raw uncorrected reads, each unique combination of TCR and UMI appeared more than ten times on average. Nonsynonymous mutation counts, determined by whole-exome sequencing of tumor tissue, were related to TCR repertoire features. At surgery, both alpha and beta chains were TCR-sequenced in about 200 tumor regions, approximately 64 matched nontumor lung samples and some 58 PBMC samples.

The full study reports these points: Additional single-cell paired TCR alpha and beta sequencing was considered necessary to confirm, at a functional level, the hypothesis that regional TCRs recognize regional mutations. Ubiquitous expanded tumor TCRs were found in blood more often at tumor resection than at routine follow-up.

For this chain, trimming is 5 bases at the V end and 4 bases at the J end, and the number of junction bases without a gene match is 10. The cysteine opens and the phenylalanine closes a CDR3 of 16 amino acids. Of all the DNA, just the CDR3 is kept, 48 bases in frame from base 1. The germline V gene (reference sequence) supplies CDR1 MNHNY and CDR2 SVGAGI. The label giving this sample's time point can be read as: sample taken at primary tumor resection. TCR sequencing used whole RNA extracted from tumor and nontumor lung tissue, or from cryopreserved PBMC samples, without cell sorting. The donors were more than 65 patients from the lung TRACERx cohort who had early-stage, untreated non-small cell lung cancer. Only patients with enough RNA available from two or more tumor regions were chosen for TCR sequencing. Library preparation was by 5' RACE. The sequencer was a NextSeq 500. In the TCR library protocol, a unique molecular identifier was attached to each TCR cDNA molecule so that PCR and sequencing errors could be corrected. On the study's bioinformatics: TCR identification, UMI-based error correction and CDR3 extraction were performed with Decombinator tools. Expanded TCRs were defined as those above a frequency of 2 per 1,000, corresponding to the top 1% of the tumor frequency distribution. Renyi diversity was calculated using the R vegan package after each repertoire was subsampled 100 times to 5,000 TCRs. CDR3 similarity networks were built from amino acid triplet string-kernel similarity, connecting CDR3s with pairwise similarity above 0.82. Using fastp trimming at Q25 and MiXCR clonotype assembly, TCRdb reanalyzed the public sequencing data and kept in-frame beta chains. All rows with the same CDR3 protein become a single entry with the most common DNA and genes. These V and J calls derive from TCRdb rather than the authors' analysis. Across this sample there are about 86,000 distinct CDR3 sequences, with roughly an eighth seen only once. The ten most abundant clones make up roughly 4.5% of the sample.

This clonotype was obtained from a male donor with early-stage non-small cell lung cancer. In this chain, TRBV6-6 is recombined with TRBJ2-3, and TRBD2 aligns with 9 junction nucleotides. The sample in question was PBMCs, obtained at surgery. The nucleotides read TGTGCCAGCAGTCGGGCCCCTAGCGGGAAGGCAGATACGCAGTATTTT. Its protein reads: CASSRAPSGKADTQYF.